This T cell receptor beta chain was sequenced in a study of Graves' ophthalmopathy and Graves' hyperthyroidism. Ophthalmopathy donors were characterized by moderate-to-severe activity, CAS of at least 3, NOSPECS of at least 4, and duration under 3 months. Amplified material comprised TCR beta CDR3 regions derived from RNA transcripts. A first-round RT-PCR used HTBI primers, followed by a second-round multiplex PCR. TCRdb itself ran the multiplex PCR reads through MiXCR, one entry per CDR3 protein. The data hold roughly 500,000 distinct CDR3 sequences, with 13% to 15% observed a single time. The germline V gene encodes CDR1 SGHRS and CDR2 YFSETQ. V gave up 2 bases and J gave up 1 base; unmatched junction bases: 3. The CDR3 length is 14 residues. This clonotype was counted only a few times.

The source is a woman in her 30s with Graves' ophthalmopathy. This chain joins TRBV5-1 and TRBJ2-7, with 7 bases matching TRBD1. Sample: blood. The CDR3 loop is CASSFLDRSYEQYF. The CDR3 DNA reads TGCGCCAGCAGCTTCCTGGACAGGTCCTACGAGCAGTACTTC. Full variable domain (outside the CDR3, taken from reference TRBV5-1 and TRBJ2-7): KAGVTQTPRYLIKTRGQQVTLSCSPISGHRSVSWYQQTPGQGLQFLFEYFSETQRNKGNFPGRFSGRQFSNSRSEMNVSTLELGDSALYLCASSFLDRSYEQYFGPGTRLTVT.